A selection of T cell receptor beta chains follows, all from one sample in a study of shared clonotypes between healthy human individuals. Only in-frame clones appear in the TCRdb table, and some are missing; sequencing was by immunoSEQ multiplex PCR. The sample holds 550,000 to 850,000 clones; 55% to 80% are singletons and the top ten take approximately 1.7%. Sequencing input: memory CD4+ T cells sorted from blood. The receptors originated from a woman in her 30s in good health. Each CDR3 is given with its conserved first and last residue. The D gene is left open where the match is weak. Clone sizes are given selectively: once, few, many, or a class where the clone is expanded.

D gene	clone size	V gene	J gene	CDR3 DNA	CDR3 protein
NA	once	TRBV28	TRBJ1-2	TGTGCCAGCAGTTTAGAAGGTCTTGGCTACACCTTC	CASSLEGLGYTF
NA	NA	TRBV30	TRBJ2-7	TGTGCCTGGAGTGTGCGAGGGGGGAGGGCCCGTTGGGAGCAGTACTTC	CAWSVRGGRARWEQYF
NA	NA	TRBV7-2	TRBJ2-3	TGTGCCAGCAGCTTTCGCTTCAGCACAGATACGCAGTATTTT	CASSFRFSTDTQYF
NA	NA	TRBV7-2	TRBJ2-7	TGTGCCAGCAGCACCCGACAGACGACCACGTACGAGCAGTACTTC	CASSTRQTTTYEQYF
NA	NA	TRBV6-5	TRBJ1-3	TGTGCCAGCAGTTACCAGTCTGGAAACACCATATATTTT	CASSYQSGNTIYF
NA	NA	TRBV6-4	TRBJ2-5	TGTGCCAGCAGGCGGACCGCGCGACAACTTGGGACCCAGTACTTC	CASRRTARQLGTQYF
NA	NA	TRBV30	TRBJ2-7	TGTGCCTGGACGGAGGGGGAGTACTTC	CAWTEGEYF
TRBD1	NA	TRBV4-1	TRBJ1-2	TGCGCCAGCAGCCAAACTACAGGGGTGAACTATGGCTACACCTTC	CASSQTTGVNYGYTF
NA	NA	TRBV27	TRBJ1-1	TGTGCCAGCAGTAGACGGTCAGGGGTGTTATCCACTGAAGCTTTCTTT	CASSRRSGVLSTEAFF
NA	NA	TRBV27	TRBJ2-7	TGTGCCAGCAGTTGGGACGAGCAGTACTTC	CASSWDEQYF
NA	NA	TRBV10-1	TRBJ2-7	TGCGCCAGCAGCCGGGACCCAAGCTCCTACGAGCAGTACTTC	CASSRDPSSYEQYF
TRBD1	NA	TRBV11-1	TRBJ1-3	TGTGCCAGCAGCTCAACAGGGGTCAAGGGAAACACCATATATTTT	CASSSTGVKGNTIYF
NA	NA	TRBV21-1	TRBJ2-1	TGTGCCAGCAGCAAACGGGGGGCTCCCCGGGGCCGCGAGCAGTTCTTC	CASSKRGAPRGREQFF
NA	NA	TRBV18	TRBJ2-3	TGTGCCAGCTCACCTTCCACAGGGACCACAGATACGCAGTATTTT	CASSPSTGTTDTQYF
NA	NA	TRBV28	TRBJ2-7	TGTGCCAGCAGTTCGACGGGTCGCGAGCAGTACTTC	CASSSTGREQYF
NA	NA	TRBV6-1	TRBJ2-2	TGTGCCAGCAGTTTAGGGTATTCCGCCGGGGAGCTGTTTTTT	CASSLGYSAGELFF
NA	NA	TRBV6-5	TRBJ2-7	TGTGCCAGCAGTTACTCGTTAACAAACTGGGGGAGCGAGCAGTACTTC	CASSYSLTNWGSEQYF
NA	once	TRBV6-5	TRBJ1-1	TGTGCCAGCAGTTACTCGAAGCCAGGATTGAACACTGAAGCTTTCTTT	CASSYSKPGLNTEAFF
TRBD1	NA	TRBV5-1	TRBJ2-3	TGCGCCAGCAGCTTGGGACAGGGTGAGACAGATACGCAGTATTTT	CASSLGQGETDTQYF
NA	NA	TRBV6-5	TRBJ2-7	TGTGCCAGCAGCCGAGGACTAAACTCCTACGAGCAGTACTTC	CASSRGLNSYEQYF
NA	NA	TRBV27	TRBJ2-3	TGTGCCAGCAGTTTATCGTTAGGGGCTATCGGTACGCAGTATTTT	CASSLSLGAIGTQYF
NA	NA	TRBV28	TRBJ1-1	TGTGCCAGCAGTTTAACACCCGGACCGCTGAACACTGAAGCTTTCTTT	CASSLTPGPLNTEAFF
NA	NA	TRBV21-1	TRBJ1-5	TGTGCCAGCAGCCGGGACAGTCTGAGCAATCAGCCCCAGCATTTT	CASSRDSLSNQPQHF
NA	NA	TRBV6-1	TRBJ2-2	TGTGCCAGCAGTGAAGCCGAGAACACCGGGGAGCTGTTTTTT	CASSEAENTGELFF
TRBD2	NA	TRBV7-9	TRBJ2-7	TGTGCCAGCAGCACCCAAAGCGGGGTTACCGAGCAGTACTTC	CASSTQSGVTEQYF
NA	NA	TRBV5-1	TRBJ2-7	TGCGCCAGCAGCTTCCGGGAGCTCGGGAACTACGAGCAGTACTTC	CASSFRELGNYEQYF
NA	NA	TRBV19	TRBJ2-3	TGTGCCAGTAGTATCCGGGATACGCAGTATTTT	CASSIRDTQYF
NA	NA	TRBV9	TRBJ2-2	TGTGCCAGCAGCGTAGACCCGACGAACACCGGGGAGCTGTTTTTT	CASSVDPTNTGELFF
TRBD1	NA	TRBV19	TRBJ2-7	TGTGCCAGTAGACCGGGACAGGGGTACCCGCAGTACTTC	CASRPGQGYPQYF
TRBD1	NA	TRBV12-5	TRBJ2-3	TGTGCTAGTGGTTTACCAAGTGGGACAGGCACTTCTCCGGACTCCCGAGTCAGCACAGATACGCAGTATTTT	CASGLPSGTGTSPDSRVSTDTQYF
TRBD2	many	TRBV5-6	TRBJ2-7	TGTGCCAGCAGCTTGGCCAGCGGGAGGGCCTACGAGCAGTACTTC	CASSLASGRAYEQYF
NA	NA	TRBV11-2	TRBJ1-3	TGTGCCAGCAGAATAGGGGATGCTGGAAACACCATATATTTT	CASRIGDAGNTIYF
TRBD1	NA	TRBV28	TRBJ1-4	TGTGCCAGCAGTTCCACAGGGGGCTCAACTAATGAAAAACTGTTTTTT	CASSSTGGSTNEKLFF
TRBD2	NA	TRBV29-1	TRBJ2-1	TGCAGCGTACGAATGGCGGGAGGGCCCTCCTACAATGAGCAGTTCTTC	CSVRMAGGPSYNEQFF
NA	NA	TRBV28	TRBJ1-2	TGTGCCAGCAGTTTATTGCAGGGTTGGTCGGCGGGCTACACCTTC	CASSLLQGWSAGYTF
TRBD1	NA	TRBV5-1	TRBJ1-5	TGCGCCAGCAGCTTGGGGGGACAGGGCAATCAGCCCCAGCATTTT	CASSLGGQGNQPQHF
NA	NA	TRBV5-1	TRBJ2-3	TGCGCCAGCAGCTTCCTAGGTGAAGGCACAGATACGCAGTATTTT	CASSFLGEGTDTQYF
NA	NA	TRBV7-3	TRBJ2-1	TGTGCCAGCAGCTTCGGTGACGGGTCCTACAATGAGCAGTTCTTC	CASSFGDGSYNEQFF
NA	once	TRBV11-2	TRBJ2-7	TGTGCCAGCAGCTTACCAAGGTGGGAGCCCTACGAGCAGTACTTC	CASSLPRWEPYEQYF
NA	NA	TRBV5-1	TRBJ1-1	TGCGCCAGCAGCTTGGTACCGCTCGGGACCTCAGGAAAAGAAGCTTTCTTT	CASSLVPLGTSGKEAFF
NA	NA	TRBV5-5	TRBJ2-7	TGTGCCAGCAGTCTAGCTGCGGGTAATCTCTACGAGCAGTACTTC	CASSLAAGNLYEQYF
NA	NA	TRBV10-2	TRBJ2-7	TGCGCCAGCAGTGAGTCAAATTTGGACGAGCAGTACTTC	CASSESNLDEQYF
NA	few	TRBV19	TRBJ1-5	TGTGCCAGTGACCCGGGCAGAAGTAATAGCAATCAGCCCCAGCATTTT	CASDPGRSNSNQPQHF
NA	NA	TRBV29-1	TRBJ2-7	TGCAGCGTTAAATGGGTGACCTCCTACGAGCAGTACTTC	CSVKWVTSYEQYF